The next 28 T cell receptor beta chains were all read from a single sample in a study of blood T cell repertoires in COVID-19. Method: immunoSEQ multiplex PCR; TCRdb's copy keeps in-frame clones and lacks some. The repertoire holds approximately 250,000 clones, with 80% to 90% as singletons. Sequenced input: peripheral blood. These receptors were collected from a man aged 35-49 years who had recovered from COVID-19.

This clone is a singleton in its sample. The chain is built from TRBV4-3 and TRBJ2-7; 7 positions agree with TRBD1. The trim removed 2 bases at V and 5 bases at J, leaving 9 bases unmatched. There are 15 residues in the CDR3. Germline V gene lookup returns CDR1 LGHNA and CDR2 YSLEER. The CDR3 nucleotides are TGCGCCAGCAGCCAATACCAAGGGGGCGAAGACGAGCAGTACTTC. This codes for CASSQYQGGEDEQYF.

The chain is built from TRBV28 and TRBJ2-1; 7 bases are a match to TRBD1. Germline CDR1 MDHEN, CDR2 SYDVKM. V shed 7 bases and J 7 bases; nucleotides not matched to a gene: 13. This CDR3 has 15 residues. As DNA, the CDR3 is TGTGCCAGCACGGTCCAGGGGGTCGAATCTAATGAGCAGTTCTTC. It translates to CASTVQGVESNEQFF.

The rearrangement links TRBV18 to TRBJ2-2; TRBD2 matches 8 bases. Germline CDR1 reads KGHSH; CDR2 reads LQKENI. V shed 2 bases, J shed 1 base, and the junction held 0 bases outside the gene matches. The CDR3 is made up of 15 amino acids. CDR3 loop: CASSPSGGNTGELFF. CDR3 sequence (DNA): TGTGCCAGCTCACCAAGCGGGGGGAACACCGGGGAGCTGTTTTTT.

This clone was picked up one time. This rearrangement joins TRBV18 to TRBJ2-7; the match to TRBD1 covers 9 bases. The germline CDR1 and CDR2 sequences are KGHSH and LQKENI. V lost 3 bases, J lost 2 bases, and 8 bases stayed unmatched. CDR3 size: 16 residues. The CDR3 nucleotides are TGTGCCAGCTCACCTTTCATCCGGGACAGGGCCTACGAGCAGTACTTC. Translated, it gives CASSPFIRDRAYEQYF.

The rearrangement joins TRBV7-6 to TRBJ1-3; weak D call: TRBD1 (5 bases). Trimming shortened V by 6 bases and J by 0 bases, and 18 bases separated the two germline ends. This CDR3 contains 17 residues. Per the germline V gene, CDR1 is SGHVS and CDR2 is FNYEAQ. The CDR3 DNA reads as TGTGCCAGCAGTACTGGCTGGAGGGGTTCCTCTGGAAACACCATATATTTT. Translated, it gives CASSTGWRGSSGNTIYF. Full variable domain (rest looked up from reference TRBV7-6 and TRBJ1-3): GAGVSQSPRYKVTKRGQDVALRCDPISGHVSLYWYRQALGQGPEFLTYFNYEAQQDKSGLPNDRFSAERPEGSISTLTIQRTEQRDSAMYRCASSTGWRGSSGNTIYFGEGSWLTVV.

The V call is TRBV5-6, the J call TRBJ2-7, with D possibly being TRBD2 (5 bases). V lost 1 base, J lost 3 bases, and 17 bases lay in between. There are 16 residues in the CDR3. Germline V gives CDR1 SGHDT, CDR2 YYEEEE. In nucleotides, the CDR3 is TGTGCCAGCAGCTTGCCCGGGGTTGGCGTAAACTACGAGCAGTACTTC. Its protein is CASSLPGVGVNYEQYF.

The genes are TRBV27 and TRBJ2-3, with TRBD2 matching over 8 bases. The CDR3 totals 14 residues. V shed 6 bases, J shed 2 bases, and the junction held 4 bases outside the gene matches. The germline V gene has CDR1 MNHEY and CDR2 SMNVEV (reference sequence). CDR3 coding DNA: TGTGCCAGCAGAACGGGGGGGTTCACAGATACGCAGTATTTT. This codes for CASRTGGFTDTQYF.

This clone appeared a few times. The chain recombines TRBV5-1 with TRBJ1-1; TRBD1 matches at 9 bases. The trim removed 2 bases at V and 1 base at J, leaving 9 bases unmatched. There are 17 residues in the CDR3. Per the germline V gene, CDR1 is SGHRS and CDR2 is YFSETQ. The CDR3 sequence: CASSFQGQGKGNTEAFF. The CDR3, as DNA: TGCGCCAGCAGCTTCCAGGGACAGGGAAAAGGGAACACTGAAGCTTTCTTT.

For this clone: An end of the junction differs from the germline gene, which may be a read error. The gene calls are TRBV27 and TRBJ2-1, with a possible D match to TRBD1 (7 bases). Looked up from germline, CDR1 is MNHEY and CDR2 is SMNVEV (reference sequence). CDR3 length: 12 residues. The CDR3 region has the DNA TGTGCCAGCAGTGTAGCCGCGGGACAGCGGGTCTTC. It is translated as CASSVAAGQRVF.

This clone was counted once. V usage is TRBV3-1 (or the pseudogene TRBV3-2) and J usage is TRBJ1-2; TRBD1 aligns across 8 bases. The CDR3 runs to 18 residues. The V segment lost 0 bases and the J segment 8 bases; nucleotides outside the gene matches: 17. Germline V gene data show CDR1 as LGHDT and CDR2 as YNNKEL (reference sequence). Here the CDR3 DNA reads TGTGCCAGCAGCCAAGACGTTGACAGGGGCCAATCGTTGTGGGGCTACACCTTC. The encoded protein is CASSQDVDRGQSLWGYTF.

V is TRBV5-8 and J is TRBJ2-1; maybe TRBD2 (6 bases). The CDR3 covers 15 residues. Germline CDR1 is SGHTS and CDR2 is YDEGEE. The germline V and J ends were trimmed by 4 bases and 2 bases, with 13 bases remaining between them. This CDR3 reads CASSPEDYTYNEQFF. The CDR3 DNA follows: TGTGCCAGCAGCCCGGAGGACTACACCTACAATGAGCAGTTCTTC.

CDR3 in amino acids: CASSLGRLAGGSSEQFF. The CDR3 DNA reads TGTGCCAGCAGCTTAGGTCGCCTAGCGGGAGGAAGTAGTGAGCAGTTCTTC. The chain joins TRBV7-9 to TRBJ2-1; 11 nucleotides agree with TRBD2. The length of the CDR3 is 17 residues. Looked up from germline, CDR1 is SEHNR and CDR2 is FQNEAQ (reference sequence). Unmatched junction bases numbered 11, after V lost 1 base and J lost 9 bases.

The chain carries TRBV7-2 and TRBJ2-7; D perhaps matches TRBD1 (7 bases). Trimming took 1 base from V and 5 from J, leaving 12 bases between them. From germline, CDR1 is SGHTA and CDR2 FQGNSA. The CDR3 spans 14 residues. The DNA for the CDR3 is TGTGCCAGCAGCTTAGTTCAGGGGGGCGACGAGCAGTACTTC. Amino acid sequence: CASSLVQGGDEQYF.

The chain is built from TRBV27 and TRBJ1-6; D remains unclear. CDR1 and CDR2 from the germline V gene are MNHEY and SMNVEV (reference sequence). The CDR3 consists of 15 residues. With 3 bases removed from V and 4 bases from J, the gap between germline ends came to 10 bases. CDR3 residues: CASSLTGTYNSPLHF. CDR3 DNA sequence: TGTGCCAGCAGTTTGACGGGAACTTATAATTCACCCCTCCACTTT.

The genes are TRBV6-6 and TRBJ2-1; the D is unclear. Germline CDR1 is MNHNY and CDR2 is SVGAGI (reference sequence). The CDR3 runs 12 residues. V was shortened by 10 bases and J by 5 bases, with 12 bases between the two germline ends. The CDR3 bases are TGTGCCACCTACCGAGCAAACAATGAGCAGTTCTTC. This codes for CATYRANNEQFF.

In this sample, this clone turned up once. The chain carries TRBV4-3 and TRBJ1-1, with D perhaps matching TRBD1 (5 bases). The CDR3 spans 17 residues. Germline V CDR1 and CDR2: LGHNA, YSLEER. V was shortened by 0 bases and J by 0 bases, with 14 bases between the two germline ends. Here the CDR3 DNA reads TGCGCCAGCAGCCAAGAAGTAGCGGGACGGTTGAACACTGAAGCTTTCTTT. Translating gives CASSQEVAGRLNTEAFF.

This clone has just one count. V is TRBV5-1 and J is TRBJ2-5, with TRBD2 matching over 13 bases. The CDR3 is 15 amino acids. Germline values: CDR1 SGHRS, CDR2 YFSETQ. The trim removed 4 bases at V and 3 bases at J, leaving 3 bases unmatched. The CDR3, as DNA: TGCGCCAGCAGCATAGGACTAGCGGGGGAAGAGACCCAGTACTTC. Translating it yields CASSIGLAGEETQYF.

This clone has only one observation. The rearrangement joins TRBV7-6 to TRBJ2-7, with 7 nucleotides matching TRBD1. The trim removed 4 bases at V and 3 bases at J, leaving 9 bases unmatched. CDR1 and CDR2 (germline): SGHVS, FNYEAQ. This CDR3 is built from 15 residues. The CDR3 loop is CASSSRQGTLYEQYF. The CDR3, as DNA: TGTGCCAGCAGCTCCAGACAGGGTACCCTCTACGAGCAGTACTTC. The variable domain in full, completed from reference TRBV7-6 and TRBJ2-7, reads GAGVSQSPRYKVTKRGQDVALRCDPISGHVSLYWYRQALGQGPEFLTYFNYEAQQDKSGLPNDRFSAERPEGSISTLTIQRTEQRDSAMYRCASSSRQGTLYEQYFGPGTRLTVT.

DNA of the CDR3: TGTGCCTGGAGGGGGGCCTCCACAGATACGCAGTATTTT. This gives the protein CAWRGASTDTQYF. The chain combines TRBV30 with TRBJ2-3, with D possibly being TRBD1 (6 bases). The CDR3 has 13 residues. The V end was cut by 3 bases, the J end by 2 bases, with 9 bases between. Germline V gene data show CDR1 as GTSNPN and CDR2 as SVGIG (reference sequence).

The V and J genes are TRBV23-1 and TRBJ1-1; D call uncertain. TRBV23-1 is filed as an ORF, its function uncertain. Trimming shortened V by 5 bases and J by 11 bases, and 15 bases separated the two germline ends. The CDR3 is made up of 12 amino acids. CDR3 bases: TGCGCCAGCAGTACACCACGGGGTATGGCTTTCTTT. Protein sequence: CASSTPRGMAFF.

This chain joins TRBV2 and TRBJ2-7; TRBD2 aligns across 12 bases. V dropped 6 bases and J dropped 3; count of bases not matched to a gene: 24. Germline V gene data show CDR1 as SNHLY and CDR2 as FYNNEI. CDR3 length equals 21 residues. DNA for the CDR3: TGTGCCAGCAGGGGTGGACTAGCGGGGACCAGACGGGTGTGGGGGGTCTACGAGCAGTACTTC. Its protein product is CASRGGLAGTRRVWGVYEQYF.

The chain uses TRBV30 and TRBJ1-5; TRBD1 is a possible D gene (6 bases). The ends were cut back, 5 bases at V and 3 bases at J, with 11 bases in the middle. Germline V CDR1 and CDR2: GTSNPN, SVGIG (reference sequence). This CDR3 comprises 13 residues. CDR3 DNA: TGTGCCTGGGGGACATCCAACAATCAGCCCCAGCATTTT. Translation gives CAWGTSNNQPQHF.

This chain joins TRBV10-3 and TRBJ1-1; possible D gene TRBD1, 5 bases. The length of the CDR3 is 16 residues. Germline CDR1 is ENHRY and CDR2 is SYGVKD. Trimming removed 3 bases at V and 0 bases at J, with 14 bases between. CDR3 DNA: TGTGCCATCAGTGATCCCTCAGGGCCTATGAACACTGAAGCTTTCTTT. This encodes CAISDPSGPMNTEAFF.

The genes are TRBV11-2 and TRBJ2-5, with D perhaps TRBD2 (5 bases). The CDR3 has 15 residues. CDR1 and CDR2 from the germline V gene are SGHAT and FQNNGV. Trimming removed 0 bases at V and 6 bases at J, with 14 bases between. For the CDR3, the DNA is TGTGCCAGCAGCTTAGATCTGGCTAGCTTACAGACCCAGTACTTC. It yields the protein CASSLDLASLQTQYF.

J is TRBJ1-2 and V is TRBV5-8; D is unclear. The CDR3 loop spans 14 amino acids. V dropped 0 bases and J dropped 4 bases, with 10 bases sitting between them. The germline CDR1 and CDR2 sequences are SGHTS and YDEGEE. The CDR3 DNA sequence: TGTGCCAGCAGCTTGGCCCGGGTCACCTATGGCTACACCTTC. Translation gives CASSLARVTYGYTF.

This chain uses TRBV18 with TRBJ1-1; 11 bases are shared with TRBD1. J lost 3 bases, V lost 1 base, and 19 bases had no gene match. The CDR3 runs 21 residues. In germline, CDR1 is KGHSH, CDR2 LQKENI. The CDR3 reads CASSPQMARWGTGGRDTEAFF. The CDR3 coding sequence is TGTGCCAGCTCACCACAGATGGCAAGATGGGGGACAGGGGGTCGGGACACTGAAGCTTTCTTT.

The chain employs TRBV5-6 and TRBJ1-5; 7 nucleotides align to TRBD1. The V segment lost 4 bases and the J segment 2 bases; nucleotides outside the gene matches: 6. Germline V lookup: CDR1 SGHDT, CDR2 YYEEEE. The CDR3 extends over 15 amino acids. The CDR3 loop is CASSNRQGGNQPQHF. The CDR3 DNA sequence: TGTGCCAGCAGCAACCGACAGGGTGGCAATCAGCCCCAGCATTTT.

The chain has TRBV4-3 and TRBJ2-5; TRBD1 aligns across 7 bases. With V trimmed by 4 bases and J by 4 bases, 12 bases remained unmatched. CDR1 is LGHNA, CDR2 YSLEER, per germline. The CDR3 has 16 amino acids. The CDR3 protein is CASSPKLDRAGETQYF. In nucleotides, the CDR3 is TGCGCCAGCAGCCCGAAACTAGACAGGGCGGGAGAGACCCAGTACTTC.